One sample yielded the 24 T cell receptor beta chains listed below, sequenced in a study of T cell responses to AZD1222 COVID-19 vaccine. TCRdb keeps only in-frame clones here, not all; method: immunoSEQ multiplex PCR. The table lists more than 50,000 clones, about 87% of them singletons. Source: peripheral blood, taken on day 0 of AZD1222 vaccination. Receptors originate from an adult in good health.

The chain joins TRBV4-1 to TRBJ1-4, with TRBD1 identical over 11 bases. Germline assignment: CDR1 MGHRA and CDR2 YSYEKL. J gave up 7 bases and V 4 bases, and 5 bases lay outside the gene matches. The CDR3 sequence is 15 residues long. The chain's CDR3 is CASSRSGTGGEKLFF. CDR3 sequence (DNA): TGCGCCAGCAGCCGGTCCGGGACAGGGGGTGAAAAACTGTTTTTT.

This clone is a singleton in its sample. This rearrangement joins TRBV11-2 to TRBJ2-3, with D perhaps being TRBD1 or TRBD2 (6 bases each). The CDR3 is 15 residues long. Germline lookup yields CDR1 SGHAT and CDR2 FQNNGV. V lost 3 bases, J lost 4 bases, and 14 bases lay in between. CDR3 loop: CASSLGGQGADTQYF. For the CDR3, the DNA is TGTGCCAGCAGCTTGGGGGGCCAGGGCGCAGATACGCAGTATTTT.

As DNA, the CDR3 is TGTGCCAGTACCGGCCTAGCGGGGGATGAGCAGTTCTTC. Its protein product is CASTGLAGDEQFF. This chain joins TRBV19 and TRBJ2-1, with 10 bases matching TRBD2. The V gene's germline CDR1 is LNHDA and CDR2 SQIVND (reference sequence). CDR3 length equals 13 residues. With 7 bases clipped from V and 8 bases from J, the junction kept 5 bases outside the gene matches.

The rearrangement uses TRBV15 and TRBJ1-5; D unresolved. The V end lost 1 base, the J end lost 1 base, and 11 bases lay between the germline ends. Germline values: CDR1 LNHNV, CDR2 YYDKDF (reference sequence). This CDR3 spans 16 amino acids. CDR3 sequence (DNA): TGTGCCACCAGCAGAGGGATCGTAAGAAGCAATCAGCCCCAGCATTTT. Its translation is CATSRGIVRSNQPQHF.

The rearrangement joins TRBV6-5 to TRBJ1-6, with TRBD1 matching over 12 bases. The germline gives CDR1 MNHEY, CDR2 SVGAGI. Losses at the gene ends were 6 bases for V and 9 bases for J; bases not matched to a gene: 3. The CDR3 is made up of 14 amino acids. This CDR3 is CASSRDRGLSPLHF. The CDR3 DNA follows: TGTGCCAGCAGCCGGGACAGGGGGCTTTCACCCCTCCACTTT.

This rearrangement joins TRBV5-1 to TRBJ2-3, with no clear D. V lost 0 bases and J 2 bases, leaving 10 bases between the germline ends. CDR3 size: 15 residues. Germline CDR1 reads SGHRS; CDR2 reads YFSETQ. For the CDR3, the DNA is TGCGCCAGCAGCTTGGGGGTGGTTTACACAGATACGCAGTATTTT. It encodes CASSLGVVYTDTQYF.

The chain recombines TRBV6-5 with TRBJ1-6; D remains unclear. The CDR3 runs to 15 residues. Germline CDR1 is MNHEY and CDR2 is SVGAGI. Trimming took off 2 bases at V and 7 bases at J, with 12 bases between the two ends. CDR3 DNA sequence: TGTGCCAGCAGTTACCGGCGGGGTGTAAATTCACCCCTCCACTTT. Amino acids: CASSYRRGVNSPLHF.

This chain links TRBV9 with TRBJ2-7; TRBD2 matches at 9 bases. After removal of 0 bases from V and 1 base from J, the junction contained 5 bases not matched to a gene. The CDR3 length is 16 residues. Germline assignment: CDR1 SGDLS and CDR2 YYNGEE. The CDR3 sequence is CASSVGAGGRSYEQYF. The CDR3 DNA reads TGTGCCAGCAGCGTAGGGGCGGGGGGGCGATCCTACGAGCAGTACTTC.

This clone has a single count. CDR3 sequence: CASSQEVQGAGNTIYF. The CDR3 nucleotides read TGTGCCAGCAGCCAAGAAGTACAGGGCGCTGGAAACACCATATATTTT. The chain has TRBV4-2 and TRBJ1-3, with D possibly matching TRBD1 (6 bases). The germline CDR1 and CDR2 sequences are LGHNA and YNFKEQ. Trimming removed 0 bases from V and 2 bases from J, with 11 bases in between. This CDR3 contains 16 residues.

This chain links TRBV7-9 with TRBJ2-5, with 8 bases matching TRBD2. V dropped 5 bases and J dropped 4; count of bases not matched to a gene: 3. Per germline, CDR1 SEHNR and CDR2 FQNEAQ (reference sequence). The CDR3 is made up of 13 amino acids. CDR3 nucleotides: TGTGCCAGCAGCGCCGGGACTAGAGAGACCCAGTACTTC. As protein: CASSAGTRETQYF.

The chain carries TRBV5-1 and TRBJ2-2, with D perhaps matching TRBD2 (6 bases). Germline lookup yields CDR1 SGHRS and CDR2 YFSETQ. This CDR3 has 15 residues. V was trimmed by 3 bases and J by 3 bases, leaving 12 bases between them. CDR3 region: CASSSEGLYTGELFF. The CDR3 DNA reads TGCGCCAGCAGCTCGGAGGGGTTGTACACCGGGGAGCTGTTTTTT.

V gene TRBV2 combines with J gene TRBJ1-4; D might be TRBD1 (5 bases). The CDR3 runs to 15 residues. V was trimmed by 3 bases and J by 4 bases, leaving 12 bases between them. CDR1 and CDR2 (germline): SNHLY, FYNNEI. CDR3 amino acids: CASSDPGGINEKLFF. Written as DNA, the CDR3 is TGTGCCAGCAGTGACCCGGGGGGGATTAATGAAAAACTGTTTTTT.

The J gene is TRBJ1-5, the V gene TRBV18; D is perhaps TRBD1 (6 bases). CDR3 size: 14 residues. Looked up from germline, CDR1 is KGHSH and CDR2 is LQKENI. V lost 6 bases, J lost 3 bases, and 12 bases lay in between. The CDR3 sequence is CASSNGQYNQPQHF. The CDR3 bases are TGTGCCAGCTCCAACGGACAGTACAATCAGCCCCAGCATTTT.

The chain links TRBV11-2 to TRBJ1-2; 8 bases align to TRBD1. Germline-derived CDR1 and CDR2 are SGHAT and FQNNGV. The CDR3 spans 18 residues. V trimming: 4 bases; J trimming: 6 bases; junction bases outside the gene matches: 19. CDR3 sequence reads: CASSSTKDPTGGYNGYTF. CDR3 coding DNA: TGTGCCAGCAGCTCAACTAAAGACCCCACAGGGGGTTATAATGGCTACACCTTC.

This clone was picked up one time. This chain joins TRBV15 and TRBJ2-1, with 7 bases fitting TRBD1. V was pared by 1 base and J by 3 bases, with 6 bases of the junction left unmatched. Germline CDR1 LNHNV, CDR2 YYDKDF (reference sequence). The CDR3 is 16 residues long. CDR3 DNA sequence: TGTGCCACCAGCAGAGGTGTCGGGACAGACTACAATGAGCAGTTCTTC. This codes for CATSRGVGTDYNEQFF. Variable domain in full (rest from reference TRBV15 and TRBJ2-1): DAMVIQNPRYQVTQFGKPVTLSCSQTLNHNVMYWYQQKSSQAPKLLFHYYDKDFNNEADTPDNFQSRRPNTSFCFLDIRSPGLGDTAMYLCATSRGVGTDYNEQFFGPGTRLTVL.

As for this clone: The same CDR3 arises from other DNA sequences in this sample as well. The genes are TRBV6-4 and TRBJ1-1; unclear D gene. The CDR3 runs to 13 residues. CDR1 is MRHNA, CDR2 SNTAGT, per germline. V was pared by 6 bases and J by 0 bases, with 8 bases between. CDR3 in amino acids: CASSRDMNTEAFF. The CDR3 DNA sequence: TGTGCCAGCAGCCGAGACATGAACACTGAAGCTTTCTTT.

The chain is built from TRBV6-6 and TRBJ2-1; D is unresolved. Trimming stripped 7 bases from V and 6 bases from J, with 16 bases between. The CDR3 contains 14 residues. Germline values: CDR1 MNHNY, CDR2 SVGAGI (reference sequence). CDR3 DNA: TGTGCCAGCAATCCGCCAGGCCGCGGCAATGAGCAGTTCTTC. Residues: CASNPPGRGNEQFF.

CDR3 sequence reads: CASSFSGAPNTGELFF. DNA of the CDR3: TGCGCCAGCAGCTTTAGCGGGGCCCCGAACACCGGGGAGCTGTTTTTT. This rearrangement joins TRBV5-1 to TRBJ2-2; the match to TRBD2 covers 8 bases. This CDR3 is built from 16 residues. Germline CDR1 reads SGHRS; CDR2 reads YFSETQ. V shed 2 bases, J shed 0 bases, and the junction held 3 bases outside the gene matches.

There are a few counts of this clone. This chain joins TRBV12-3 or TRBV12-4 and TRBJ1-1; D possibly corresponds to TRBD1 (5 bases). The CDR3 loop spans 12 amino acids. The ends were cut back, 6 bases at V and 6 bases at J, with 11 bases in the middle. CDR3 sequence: CASRSQGAEAFF. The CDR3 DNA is TGTGCCAGCAGAAGCCAGGGAGCTGAAGCTTTCTTT.

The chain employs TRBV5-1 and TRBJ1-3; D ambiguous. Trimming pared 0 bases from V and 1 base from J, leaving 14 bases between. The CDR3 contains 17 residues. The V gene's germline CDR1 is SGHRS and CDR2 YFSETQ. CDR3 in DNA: TGCGCCAGCAGCTTGGATATATGGGCGGGATCTGGAAACACCATATATTTT. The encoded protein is CASSLDIWAGSGNTIYF.

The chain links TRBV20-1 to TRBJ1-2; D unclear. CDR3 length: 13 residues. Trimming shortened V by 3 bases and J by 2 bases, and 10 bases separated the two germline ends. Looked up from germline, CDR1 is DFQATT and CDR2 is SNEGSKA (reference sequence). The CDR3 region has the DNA TGCAGTGCTAGTGACATCCTAAACTATGGCTACACCTTC. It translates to CSASDILNYGYTF.

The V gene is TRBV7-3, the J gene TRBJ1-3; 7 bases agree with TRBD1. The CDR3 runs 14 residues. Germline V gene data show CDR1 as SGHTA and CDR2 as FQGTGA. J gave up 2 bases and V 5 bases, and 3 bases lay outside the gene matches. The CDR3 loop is CASSPDRTGNTIYF. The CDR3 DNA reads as TGTGCCAGCAGCCCGGACAGGACTGGAAACACCATATATTTT. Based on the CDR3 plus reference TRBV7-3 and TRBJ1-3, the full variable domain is GAGVSQTPSNKVTEKGKYVELRCDPISGHTALYWYRQSLGQGPEFLIYFQGTGAADDSGLPNDRFFAVRPEGSVSTLKIQRTERGDSAVYLCASSPDRTGNTIYFGEGSWLTVV.

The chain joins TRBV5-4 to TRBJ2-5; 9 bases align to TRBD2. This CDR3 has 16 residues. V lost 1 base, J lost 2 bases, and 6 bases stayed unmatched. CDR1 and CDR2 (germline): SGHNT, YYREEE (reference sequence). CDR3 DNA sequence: TGTGCCAGCAGCTTGAGCGGGCGGGGGGGACAAGAGACCCAGTACTTC. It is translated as CASSLSGRGGQETQYF.

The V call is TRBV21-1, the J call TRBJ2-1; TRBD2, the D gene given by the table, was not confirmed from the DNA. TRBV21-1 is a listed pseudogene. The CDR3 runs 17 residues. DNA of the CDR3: TGTGCCAGCAGCAAAGGGACTAGCGGGGGATCCTACAATGAGCAGTTCTTC. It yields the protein CASSKGTSGGSYNEQFF.